This T cell receptor (beta chain) is from a study of blood T cell repertoires in COVID-19. Background on the study: The United States, Italy and Spain supplied acute and convalescent COVID-19 samples. The analysed material was cDNA or gDNA that came from T cells, B-cell-depleted T cells, or PBMCs.

Germline V gives CDR1 MNHEY, CDR2 SVGAGI. V trimming: 10 bases; J trimming: 0 bases; junction bases outside the gene matches: 5. CDR3 length: 13 amino acids. Study processing details: Estimation of nucleated cell counts relied on the amplification of reference gene primers. The assay was immunoSEQ multiplex PCR, and TCRdb's table has in-frame clones only and misses some. For V, J and clone size, that table is used; D and trimming come from the DNA. The sample yields some 350,000 clones, approximately 88% seen once. V gene TRBV6-5 combines with J gene TRBJ2-7; 8 bases are a match to TRBD1. The sequenced sample consisted of PBMCs or T cells enriched from blood (not recorded which). The origin of this receptor is a man in his thirties or forties who had recovered from COVID-19. CDR3 loop: CATQTGASYEQYF. The CDR3 bases are TGTGCCACACAGACAGGGGCCTCCTACGAGCAGTACTTC.